These 2 T cell receptor beta chains were sequenced from one sample in a study of radiotherapy plus CTLA-4 blockade in lung cancer. Method: immunoSEQ multiplex PCR; TCRdb's copy keeps in-frame clones and lacks some. The sample lists about 70,000 clones, 76% seen once, with around a sixth in the top ten. The source material was peripheral blood, sampled from a patient treated with radiotherapy plus ipilimumab. Source of these receptors: a human donor with non-small cell lung cancer whose response to radiotherapy plus ipilimumab could not be evaluated. Some clones in this sample may be carry-over from other donors' samples.

The rearrangement links TRBV7-2 to TRBJ2-7; D is perhaps TRBD2 (7 bases). Germline loops: CDR1 SGHTA, CDR2 FQGNSA. There are 15 residues in the CDR3. Trimming took off 5 bases at V and 0 bases at J, with 14 bases between the two ends. CDR3 region: CASSRGGGVSYEQYF. CDR3 DNA: TGTGCCAGCAGCCGAGGGGGGGGCGTCTCCTACGAGCAGTACTTC.

Points on this clone: The sample contains more than one DNA sequence encoding this CDR3. This chain connects TRBV11-2 to TRBJ1-1; no clear D. This CDR3 comprises 13 residues. The V end lost 1 base, the J end lost 1 base, and 4 bases lay between the germline ends. CDR1 SGHAT and CDR2 FQNNGV come from the germline V gene. The CDR3 DNA sequence: TGTGCCAGCAGCTTAGCGCGGAACACTGAAGCTTTCTTT. Translating gives CASSLARNTEAFF.